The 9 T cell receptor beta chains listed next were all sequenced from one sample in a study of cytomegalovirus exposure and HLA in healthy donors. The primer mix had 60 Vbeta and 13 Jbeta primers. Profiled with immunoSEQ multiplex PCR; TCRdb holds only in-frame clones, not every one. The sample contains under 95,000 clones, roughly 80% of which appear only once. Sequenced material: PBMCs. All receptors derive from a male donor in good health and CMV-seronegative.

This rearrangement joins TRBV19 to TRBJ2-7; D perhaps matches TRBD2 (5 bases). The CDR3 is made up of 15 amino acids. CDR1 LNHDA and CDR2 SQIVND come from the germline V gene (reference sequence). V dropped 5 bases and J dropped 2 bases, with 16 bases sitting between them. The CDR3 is CASSPLGSGTYEQYF. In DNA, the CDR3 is TGTGCCAGTAGTCCCCTTGGTTCCGGGACCTACGAGCAGTACTTC.

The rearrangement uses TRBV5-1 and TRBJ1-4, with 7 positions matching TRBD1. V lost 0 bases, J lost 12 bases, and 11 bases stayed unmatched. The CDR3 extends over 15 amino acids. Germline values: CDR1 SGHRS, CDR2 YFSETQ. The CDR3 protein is CASSLGGQDHMELFF. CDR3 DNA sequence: TGCGCCAGCAGCTTGGGTGGACAGGACCACATGGAACTGTTTTTT.

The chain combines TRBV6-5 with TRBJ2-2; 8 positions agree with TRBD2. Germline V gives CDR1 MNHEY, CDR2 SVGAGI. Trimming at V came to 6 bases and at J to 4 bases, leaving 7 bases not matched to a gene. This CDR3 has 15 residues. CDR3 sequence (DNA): TGTGCCAGCAGAAGGAGCGGGAGAAGCACCGGGGAGCTGTTTTTT. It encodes CASRRSGRSTGELFF.

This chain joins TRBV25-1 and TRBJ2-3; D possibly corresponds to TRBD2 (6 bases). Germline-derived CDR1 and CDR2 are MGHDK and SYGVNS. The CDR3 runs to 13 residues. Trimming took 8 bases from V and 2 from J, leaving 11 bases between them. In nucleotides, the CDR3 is TGTGCCAGCGTGGGGCGGGACACAGATACGCAGTATTTT. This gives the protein CASVGRDTDTQYF.

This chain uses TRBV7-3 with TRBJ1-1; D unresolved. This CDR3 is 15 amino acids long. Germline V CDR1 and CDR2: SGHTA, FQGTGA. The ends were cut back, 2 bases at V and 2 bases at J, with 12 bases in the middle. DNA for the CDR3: TGTGCCAGCAGCTTATCGGCTCGAGGTAACACTGAAGCTTTCTTT. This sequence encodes CASSLSARGNTEAFF.

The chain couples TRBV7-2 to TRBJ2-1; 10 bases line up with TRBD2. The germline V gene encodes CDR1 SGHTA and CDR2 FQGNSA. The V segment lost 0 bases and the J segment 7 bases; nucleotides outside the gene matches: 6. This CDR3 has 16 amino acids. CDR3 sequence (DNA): TGTGCCAGCAGCTTAGCGACAGCGGGGGGGTTTAATGAGCAGTTCTTC. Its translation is CASSLATAGGFNEQFF.

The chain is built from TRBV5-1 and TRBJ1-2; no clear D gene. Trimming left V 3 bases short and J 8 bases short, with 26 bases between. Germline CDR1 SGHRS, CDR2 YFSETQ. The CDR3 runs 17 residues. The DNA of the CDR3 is TGCGCCAGCAGCTCGGATAGCCCGGGATCCGGCGGAAGCGGCTACACCTTC. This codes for CASSSDSPGSGGSGYTF. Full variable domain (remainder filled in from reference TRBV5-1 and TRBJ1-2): KAGVTQTPRYLIKTRGQQVTLSCSPISGHRSVSWYQQTPGQGLQFLFEYFSETQRNKGNFPGRFSGRQFSNSRSEMNVSTLELGDSALYLCASSSDSPGSGGSGYTFGSGTRLTVV.

The CDR3: CASREPGPLAGGNTGELFF. CDR3 coding DNA: TGTGCCAGCAGAGAACCAGGTCCCTTAGCGGGAGGAAACACCGGGGAGCTGTTTTTT. The rearrangement joins TRBV6-1 to TRBJ2-2; 10 bases align to TRBD2. There are 19 residues in the CDR3. After removal of 6 bases from V and 2 bases from J, the junction contained 15 bases not matched to a gene. Germline CDR1 and CDR2: MNHNS and SASEGT.

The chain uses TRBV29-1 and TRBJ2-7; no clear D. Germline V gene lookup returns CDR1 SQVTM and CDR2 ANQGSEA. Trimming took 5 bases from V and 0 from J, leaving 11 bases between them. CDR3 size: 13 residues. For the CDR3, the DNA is TGCAGCGTTCGATCCCACAGCTCCTACGAGCAGTACTTC. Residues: CSVRSHSSYEQYF.